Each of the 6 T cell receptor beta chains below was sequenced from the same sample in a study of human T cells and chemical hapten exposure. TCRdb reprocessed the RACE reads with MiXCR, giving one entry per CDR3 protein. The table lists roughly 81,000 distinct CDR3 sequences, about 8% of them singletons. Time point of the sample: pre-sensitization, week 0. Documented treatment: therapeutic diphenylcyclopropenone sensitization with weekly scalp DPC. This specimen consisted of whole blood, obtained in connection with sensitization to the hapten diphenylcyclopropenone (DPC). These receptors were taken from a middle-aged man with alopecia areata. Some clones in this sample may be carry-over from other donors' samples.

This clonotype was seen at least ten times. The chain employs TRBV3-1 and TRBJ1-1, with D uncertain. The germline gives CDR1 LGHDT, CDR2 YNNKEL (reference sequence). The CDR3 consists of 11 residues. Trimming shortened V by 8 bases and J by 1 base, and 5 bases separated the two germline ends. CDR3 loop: CASQRNTEAFF. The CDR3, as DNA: TGTGCCAGCCAAAGGAACACTGAAGCTTTCTTT.

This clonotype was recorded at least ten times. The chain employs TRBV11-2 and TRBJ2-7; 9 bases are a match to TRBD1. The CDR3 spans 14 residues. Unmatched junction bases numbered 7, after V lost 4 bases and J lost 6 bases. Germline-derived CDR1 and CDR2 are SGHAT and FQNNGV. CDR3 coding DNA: TGTGCCAGCAGCTACCGGGACAGGGCTGGCGAGCAGTACTTC. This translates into CASSYRDRAGEQYF.

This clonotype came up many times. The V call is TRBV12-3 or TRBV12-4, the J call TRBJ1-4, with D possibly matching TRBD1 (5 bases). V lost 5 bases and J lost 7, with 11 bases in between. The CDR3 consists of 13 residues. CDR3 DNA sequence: TGTGCCAGCAGTCCCGGGACCCGTGAAAAACTGTTTTTT. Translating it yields CASSPGTREKLFF.

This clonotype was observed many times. The CDR3 loop is CASSLDGDDGYTF. In DNA form, the CDR3 reads TGCGCCAGCAGCTTGGACGGGGATGATGGCTACACCTTC. The chain is built from TRBV5-1 and TRBJ1-2; unclear D gene. This CDR3 has 13 residues. V was cut by 0 bases and J by 6 bases, with 9 bases left in between. Germline assignment: CDR1 SGHRS and CDR2 YFSETQ. Full variable domain (missing parts from reference TRBV5-1 and TRBJ1-2): KAGVTQTPRYLIKTRGQQVTLSCSPISGHRSVSWYQQTPGQGLQFLFEYFSETQRNKGNFPGRFSGRQFSNSRSEMNVSTLELGDSALYLCASSLDGDDGYTFGSGTRLTVV.

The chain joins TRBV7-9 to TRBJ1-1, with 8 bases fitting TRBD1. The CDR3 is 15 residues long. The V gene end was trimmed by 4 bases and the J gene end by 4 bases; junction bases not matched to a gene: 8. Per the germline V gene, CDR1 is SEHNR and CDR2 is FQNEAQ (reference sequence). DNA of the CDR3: TGTGCCAGCAGCTCTCGGCTGACAGGGGTCACTGAAGCTTTCTTT. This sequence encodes CASSSRLTGVTEAFF.

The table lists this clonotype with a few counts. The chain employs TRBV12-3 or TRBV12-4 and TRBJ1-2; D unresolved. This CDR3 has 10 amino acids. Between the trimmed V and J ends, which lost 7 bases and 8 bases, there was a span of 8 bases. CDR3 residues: CASKGWGYTF. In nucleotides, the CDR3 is TGTGCCAGCAAAGGCTGGGGCTACACCTTC.